The 17 T cell receptor beta chains given below trace back to one sample, sequenced in a study of shared clonotypes between healthy human individuals. Repertoires were generated with immunoSEQ multiplex PCR, while TCRdb's copy carries only in-frame clones and drops some. The table includes about 960,000 clones, over 60% detected once. Sequenced: memory CD4+ T cells sorted from blood. The sample's subset: CD45RA-negative fraction. These receptors were collected from a man aged 18 to 30 in good health.

The V and J genes are TRBV5-4 and TRBJ2-5; no clear D. Trimming took off 0 bases at V and 3 bases at J, with 12 bases between the two ends. Germline V gene lookup returns CDR1 SGHNT and CDR2 YYREEE (reference sequence). The CDR3 has 15 amino acids. The chain's CDR3 is CASSLDIGGEETQYF. For the CDR3, the DNA is TGTGCCAGCAGCTTGGATATAGGCGGAGAAGAGACCCAGTACTTC.

This clone was found a few times. The chain carries TRBV7-2 and TRBJ2-7, with a possible D match to TRBD2 (6 bases). Between the trimmed V and J ends, which lost 6 bases and 5 bases, there was a span of 17 bases. The CDR3 is 14 residues long. Per germline, CDR1 SGHTA and CDR2 FQGNSA. The CDR3 nucleotides are TGTGCCAGCAGTCCGAGCCTAGCGATCGACGAGCAGTACTTC. It codes for CASSPSLAIDEQYF. Full variable domain (rest looked up from reference TRBV7-2 and TRBJ2-7): GAGVSQSPSNKVTEKGKDVELRCDPISGHTALYWYRQSLGQGLEFLIYFQGNSAPDKSGLPSDRFSAERTGGSVSTLTIQRTQQEDSAVYLCASSPSLAIDEQYFGPGTRLTVT.

The chain uses TRBV4-3 and TRBJ2-3; TRBD2 matches 11 bases. The CDR3 length is 16 residues. Per the germline V gene, CDR1 is LGHNA and CDR2 is YSLEER. J was trimmed by 4 bases and V by 2 bases; bases with no gene match: 5. CDR3 nucleotide sequence: TGCGCCAGCAGCCAACTAGCGGGAGGCTCGGCAGATACGCAGTATTTT. Its protein product is CASSQLAGGSADTQYF.

The chain is built from TRBV28 and TRBJ1-2; unclear D gene. Germline values: CDR1 MDHEN, CDR2 SYDVKM. CDR3 length: 15 amino acids. The ends were cut back, 1 base at V and 4 bases at J, with 13 bases in the middle. The CDR3 region is CASSLLSGLTYGYTF. Here the CDR3 DNA reads TGTGCCAGCAGTTTATTGTCCGGACTCACCTATGGCTACACCTTC.

V and J are TRBV27 and TRBJ2-7, with TRBD2 identical over 9 bases. The CDR3 loop spans 14 amino acids. Germline values: CDR1 MNHEY, CDR2 SMNVEV (reference sequence). V gave up 8 bases and J gave up 0 bases; unmatched junction bases: 5. Written as DNA, the CDR3 is TGTGCCAGCTGGCGGCGGGAGGGCTCCTACGAGCAGTACTTC. Amino acids: CASWRREGSYEQYF.

The chain has TRBV2 and TRBJ1-3; D unresolved. Trimming took off 8 bases at V and 3 bases at J, with 14 bases between the two ends. The length of the CDR3 is 14 residues. Germline V gene lookup returns CDR1 SNHLY and CDR2 FYNNEI. The CDR3 sequence: CASANPFRGNTIYF. The DNA for the CDR3 is TGTGCCAGCGCCAATCCCTTCCGTGGAAACACCATATATTTT. The full variable domain, completed using reference TRBV2 and TRBJ1-3, is EPEVTQTPSHQVTQMGQEVILRCVPISNHLYFYWYRQILGQKVEFLVSFYNNEISEKSEIFDDQFSVERPDGSNFTLKIRSTKLEDSAMYFCASANPFRGNTIYFGEGSWLTVV.

V gene TRBV7-8 combines with J gene TRBJ2-2; D unresolved. CDR1 is SGHVS and CDR2 is FQNEAQ in the germline V gene. This CDR3 region has 14 residues. Trimming removed 6 bases from V and 0 bases from J, with 8 bases in between. The CDR3 here is CASSHFSNTGELFF. The CDR3 DNA reads as TGTGCCAGCAGTCACTTTTCGAACACCGGGGAGCTGTTTTTT.

CDR3 sequence: CSALKSNEQFF. The CDR3 DNA sequence: TGCAGTGCTCTGAAGTCCAATGAGCAGTTCTTC. The rearrangement uses TRBV20-1 and TRBJ2-1, with unresolved D. Germline lookup yields CDR1 DFQATT and CDR2 SNEGSKA (reference sequence). The CDR3 loop spans 11 amino acids. V dropped 5 bases and J dropped 6 bases, with 8 bases sitting between them.

This clone was recorded many times. This chain links TRBV5-1 with TRBJ2-7; D perhaps matches TRBD1 (5 bases). V lost 10 bases and J 1 base, leaving 18 bases between the germline ends. CDR1 SGHRS and CDR2 YFSETQ come from the germline V gene. The CDR3 consists of 14 residues. CDR3 coding DNA: TGCGCCGTAATATCAAGGGGCAGGTCCTACGAGCAGTACTTC. Residues: CAVISRGRSYEQYF.

The V and J genes are TRBV6-1 and TRBJ2-6; a possible D gene is TRBD1 (5 bases). The CDR3 runs 17 residues. Trimming removed 0 bases at V and 0 bases at J, with 9 bases between. Germline CDR1 is MNHNS and CDR2 is SASEGT. CDR3 nucleotide sequence: TGTGCCAGCAGTGAAGCGTCAGACAGCTCTGGGGCCAACGTCCTGACTTTC. Its translation: CASSEASDSSGANVLTF.

The chain couples TRBV7-2 to TRBJ2-5; no clear D gene. V lost 9 bases to trimming and J lost 4 bases, with 15 bases between them. CDR1 SGHTA and CDR2 FQGNSA come from the germline V gene. CDR3 size: 13 residues. CDR3 loop: CASQIGNRETQYF. The CDR3 DNA sequence: TGTGCCAGTCAGATAGGGAATCGAGAGACCCAGTACTTC.

The table lists this clone with a few counts. The chain links TRBV10-3 to TRBJ2-7; no firm D call. Trimming removed 6 bases from V and 4 bases from J, with 10 bases in between. Germline V lookup: CDR1 ENHRY, CDR2 SYGVKD. The CDR3 extends over 12 amino acids. The CDR3 loop is CAISNDAYEQYF. For the CDR3, the DNA is TGTGCCATCAGCAATGACGCATACGAGCAGTACTTC.

This clone was detected only once. The V and J genes are TRBV18 and TRBJ1-5; the D gene is possibly TRBD1 (5 bases). Trimming took 2 bases from V and 3 from J, leaving 8 bases between them. This CDR3 comprises 14 residues. Germline V gene lookup returns CDR1 KGHSH and CDR2 LQKENI. For the CDR3, the DNA is TGTGCCAGCTCACCAGGGGGAAACAATCAGCCCCAGCATTTT. Protein product: CASSPGGNNQPQHF.

This clone appeared a single time. V usage is TRBV5-1 and J usage is TRBJ2-1; 9 nucleotides align to TRBD2. The CDR3 has 18 amino acids. Trimming took 0 bases from V and 1 from J; bases not matched to a gene: 8. Germline V gene lookup returns CDR1 SGHRS and CDR2 YFSETQ. DNA for the CDR3: TGCGCCAGCAGCTTGGCACCAGGTAGCGGGGGATCCTACAATGAGCAGTTCTTC. It translates to CASSLAPGSGGSYNEQFF.

The chain combines TRBV19 with TRBJ1-3, with a weak D call TRBD1 (5 bases). In germline, CDR1 is LNHDA, CDR2 SQIVND (reference sequence). The CDR3 contains 15 residues. Trimming removed 5 bases at V and 0 bases at J, with 11 bases between. The CDR3 reads CASSVQDSSGNTIYF. CDR3 sequence (DNA): TGTGCCAGTAGTGTACAGGATAGCTCTGGAAACACCATATATTTT. The whole variable domain, filled in from reference TRBV19 and TRBJ1-3, reads DGGITQSPKYLFRKEGQNVTLSCEQNLNHDAMYWYRQDPGQGLRLIYYSQIVNDFQKGDIAEGYSVSREKKESFPLTVTSAQKNPTAFYLCASSVQDSSGNTIYFGEGSWLTVV.

This clone came up many times. The V call is TRBV19, the J call TRBJ2-7, with 9 bases fitting TRBD2. The CDR3 extends over 13 amino acids. Germline CDR1 LNHDA, CDR2 SQIVND (reference sequence). V lost 5 bases to trimming and J lost 7 bases; unmatched junction nucleotides: 6. In DNA form, the CDR3 reads TGTGCCAGTAGTGCTGGCGGGAGGGGAGAGCAGTACTTC. Translated, it gives CASSAGGRGEQYF.

This chain joins TRBV6-5 and TRBJ1-5; D perhaps matches TRBD1 (6 bases). Looked up from germline, CDR1 is MNHEY and CDR2 is SVGAGI. V shed 2 bases and J shed 5 bases, with 13 bases lying between them. The CDR3 totals 15 residues. CDR3: CASSYQSKGDQPQHF. In nucleotides, the CDR3 is TGTGCCAGCAGTTACCAATCAAAGGGGGATCAGCCCCAGCATTTT.